The next 15 T cell receptor beta chains were all read from a single sample in a study of control samples from healthy donors and cancer patients. Data came from immunoSEQ multiplex PCR; TCRdb stores just in-frame clones and leaves some out. The data show 90,000 to 100,000 clones, about 87% seen once. What was sequenced was blood. These receptor sequences come from a woman in her sixties or seventies in good health.

This clone was seen once. The DNA for the CDR3 is TGTGCCAGCAGTTTTGAGTACCAAGAGACCCAGTACTTC. Protein: CASSFEYQETQYF. J is TRBJ2-5 and V is TRBV27; D call uncertain. Germline CDR1 reads MNHEY; CDR2 reads SMNVEV (reference sequence). There are 13 residues in the CDR3. V lost 3 bases and J lost 0, with 5 bases in between.

The gene calls are TRBV7-2 and TRBJ1-6; 8 bases align to TRBD1. Trimming cost V 6 bases and J 15 bases; bases outside gene matches: 13. Germline CDR1 is SGHTA and CDR2 is FQGNSA. The CDR3 contains 14 residues. The CDR3 protein is CASSPIQGVQHLHF. DNA of the CDR3: TGTGCCAGCAGTCCTATACAGGGGGTTCAACACCTCCACTTT.

This sequence joins TRBV27 and TRBJ2-5, with TRBD2 identical over 8 bases. V gave up 6 bases and J gave up 4 bases; unmatched junction bases: 7. The CDR3 sequence is 14 residues long. CDR1 is MNHEY and CDR2 is SMNVEV in the germline V gene (reference sequence). In DNA, the CDR3 is TGTGCCAGCAGAGATACCGGGAGGGGAGAGACCCAGTACTTC. This gives the protein CASRDTGRGETQYF.

J is TRBJ2-3 and V is TRBV6-2 or TRBV6-3; D tentatively fits TRBD1 or TRBD2 (5 bases each). Germline CDR1 is MNHEY and CDR2 is SVGEGT. CDR3 length equals 14 residues. V lost 2 bases and J 4 bases, leaving 10 bases between the germline ends. The DNA of the CDR3 is TGTGCCAGCAGTTACGAGGGGTTTTCAGATACGCAGTATTTT. Protein product: CASSYEGFSDTQYF.

The chain is built from TRBV30 and TRBJ1-4; D remains unclear. This CDR3 comprises 15 residues. V was pared by 0 bases and J by 3 bases, with 11 bases between. The germline V gene encodes CDR1 GTSNPN and CDR2 SVGIG (reference sequence). The CDR3, as DNA: TGTGCCTGGAGTGTTTTGGCCCCACCTAATGAAAAACTGTTTTTT. Its translation: CAWSVLAPPNEKLFF.

V gene TRBV5-1 combines with J gene TRBJ2-6; 8 bases line up with TRBD1. Unmatched junction bases numbered 7, after V lost 5 bases and J lost 3 bases. The germline gives CDR1 SGHRS, CDR2 YFSETQ. This CDR3 has 16 amino acids. The CDR3 here is CASRTGVVSGANVLTF. The CDR3, as DNA: TGCGCCAGCAGGACAGGGGTGGTTAGTGGGGCCAACGTCCTGACTTTC. The variable domain in full, completed from reference TRBV5-1 and TRBJ2-6, reads KAGVTQTPRYLIKTRGQQVTLSCSPISGHRSVSWYQQTPGQGLQFLFEYFSETQRNKGNFPGRFSGRQFSNSRSEMNVSTLELGDSALYLCASRTGVVSGANVLTFGAGSRLTVL.

The rearrangement links TRBV19 to TRBJ1-5; D perhaps matches TRBD1 (5 bases). CDR1 and CDR2 (germline): LNHDA, SQIVND (reference sequence). The CDR3 runs 14 residues. Trimming cost V 3 bases and J 3 bases, with 9 bases left between them. The CDR3 region has the DNA TGTGCCAGTAGTATCGACAGTTACAATCAGCCCCAGCATTTT. Translation: CASSIDSYNQPQHF.

The rearrangement uses TRBV3-1 (or the pseudogene TRBV3-2) and TRBJ1-2; D might be TRBD1 (6 bases). Trimming stripped 6 bases from V and 2 bases from J, with 10 bases between. This CDR3 is built from 13 residues. Germline loops: CDR1 LGHDT, CDR2 YNNKEL (reference sequence). This chain's CDR3 is CASSLDRNYGYTF. CDR3 bases: TGTGCCAGCAGTCTAGACAGGAACTATGGCTACACCTTC.

The sample holds one count of this clone. The chain combines TRBV6-4 with TRBJ2-1; 12 bases match TRBD2. Germline loops: CDR1 MRHNA, CDR2 SNTAGT. V was pared by 5 bases and J by 5 bases, with 4 bases of the junction left unmatched. The CDR3 extends over 15 amino acids. The CDR3 is CASSPRLAGDNEQFF. For the CDR3, the DNA is TGTGCCAGCAGTCCCCGACTAGCGGGGGACAATGAGCAGTTCTTC.

The chain links TRBV3-1 (or the pseudogene TRBV3-2) to TRBJ2-2; 7 bases agree with TRBD2. V dropped 7 bases and J dropped 6; count of bases not matched to a gene: 14. Germline CDR1 LGHDT, CDR2 YNNKEL (reference sequence). The CDR3 is 16 amino acids. CDR3 bases: TGTGCCAGCATCGGACACGGGGGGAGCCGACCCGGGGAGCTGTTTTTT. The encoded protein is CASIGHGGSRPGELFF.

The V call is TRBV6-5, the J call TRBJ2-6, with D uncertain. CDR1 is MNHEY, CDR2 SVGAGI, per germline. The CDR3 extends over 14 amino acids. V dropped 11 bases and J dropped 0 bases, with 11 bases sitting between them. The CDR3 region is CAVRGSSGANVLTF. CDR3 bases: TGTGCCGTACGAGGATCCTCTGGGGCCAACGTCCTGACTTTC.

J is TRBJ1-1 and V is TRBV18; no firm D call. V was trimmed by 4 bases and J by 4 bases, leaving 7 bases between them. Per the germline V gene, CDR1 is KGHSH and CDR2 is LQKENI. The length of the CDR3 is 12 residues. This CDR3 reads CASSRTGTEAFF. In DNA form, the CDR3 reads TGTGCCAGCTCACGTACGGGCACTGAAGCTTTCTTT.

The chain combines TRBV25-1 with TRBJ1-2, with D tentatively TRBD1 (5 bases). Trimming removed 6 bases from V and 4 bases from J, with 15 bases in between. The germline V gene has CDR1 MGHDK and CDR2 SYGVNS. This CDR3 is built from 14 residues. The CDR3 loop reads CASSFQGEIYGYTF. In DNA, the CDR3 is TGTGCCAGCAGCTTCCAGGGTGAGATCTATGGCTACACCTTC.

V and J are TRBV7-2 and TRBJ2-1; weak D call: TRBD2 (6 bases). This CDR3 has 13 amino acids. Trimming left V 2 bases short and J 6 bases short, with 8 bases between. Germline lookup yields CDR1 SGHTA and CDR2 FQGNSA. In DNA, the CDR3 is TGTGCCAGCAGCTTATCGGGGGTCAATGAGCAGTTCTTC. Its translation: CASSLSGVNEQFF.

The chain couples TRBV3-1 (or the pseudogene TRBV3-2) to TRBJ2-7; 10 bases match TRBD2. Looked up from germline, CDR1 is LGHDT and CDR2 is YNNKEL (reference sequence). This CDR3 has 16 amino acids. V lost 0 bases and J lost 4; bases outside the gene matches: 6. The CDR3 region is CASSQERSSGGYEQYF. As DNA, the CDR3 is TGTGCCAGCAGCCAAGAGCGTTCTAGCGGGGGATACGAGCAGTACTTC.